These T cell receptor beta chains were read from a single sample in a study of blood T cell repertoires in COVID-19. TCRdb's table, derived via immunoSEQ multiplex PCR, lists solely in-frame clones and lacks some. This table has 95,000 to 100,000 clones, around 80% appearing once. The sequenced material came from peripheral blood. These receptors all stem from a human donor in a cohort sampled during active COVID-19. Each CDR3 is given with its conserved first and last residue. The D gene is left open where the match is weak. Rows may omit the clone size; those that give it use once, few, many or a size class.

clone_size | j_call | v_call | d_call | cdr3_nt | cdr3_aa
NA | TRBJ2-3 | TRBV9 | TRBD2 | TGTGCCAGCAGCCCTCGTTCTAGCGGGGGGCTTACTAGCACAGATACGCAGTATTTT | CASSPRSSGGLTSTDTQYF
NA | TRBJ2-3 | TRBV6-5 | NA | TGTGCCAGCAGTTACTCCCGGGGAACGCAGTATTTT | CASSYSRGTQYF
NA | TRBJ1-1 | TRBV19 | NA | TGTGCCACCAGTAGACCTTCGGACAGCCGGAACACTGAAGCTTTCTTT | CATSRPSDSRNTEAFF
NA | TRBJ2-1 | TRBV18 | NA | TGTGCCAGCTCACCACCGATAGGGGAATCCGGTGAGCAGTTCTTC | CASSPPIGESGEQFF
NA | TRBJ1-2 | TRBV6-4 | NA | TGTGCCAGCAGTGACTCTGGGGGCGACCGGCGTGGCTACACCTTC | CASSDSGGDRRGYTF
NA | TRBJ1-1 | TRBV29-1 | TRBD1 | TGCAGCGTTGGGGGGACAGGGGGCAAGGACACTGAAGCTTTCTTT | CSVGGTGGKDTEAFF
NA | TRBJ2-1 | TRBV9 | TRBD2 | TGTGCCAGCAGCGTAGCTCCAGCGGGGGGGTTACCCTACAATGAGCAGTTCTTC | CASSVAPAGGLPYNEQFF
NA | TRBJ2-1 | TRBV27 | NA | TGTGCCAGCAGTCAAATGACTGGGGGGGCCAGGAATGAGCAGTTCTTC | CASSQMTGGARNEQFF
once | TRBJ1-1 | TRBV28 | TRBD1 | TGTGCCAGCAGTGACAGGGCCAAGGGAGCTTTCTTT | CASSDRAKGAFF
once | TRBJ2-7 | TRBV5-1 | TRBD2 | TGCGCCAGCAGCTTTTCGAGGTTTCTCTCGGGGGGATACGAGCAGTACTTC | CASSFSRFLSGGYEQYF
NA | TRBJ2-7 | TRBV6-1 | TRBD1 | TGTGCCAGCAGTGATTCGGTGGGGACAGGGGATGTCGACGAGCAGTACTTC | CASSDSVGTGDVDEQYF
NA | TRBJ1-4 | TRBV10-1 | NA | TGCGCCAGCAGTGAGTCTGGGAGGGACGAAAAACTGTTTTTT | CASSESGRDEKLFF
NA | TRBJ2-5 | TRBV19 | TRBD2 | TGTGCCAGTAGTTTCGGACTAGCGGGAGTAGTAGAGACCCAGTACTTC | CASSFGLAGVVETQYF
once | TRBJ2-1 | TRBV18 | NA | TGTGCCAGCTCACCATCCCCCCAGGGGTACTCCTACAATGAGCAGTTCTTC | CASSPSPQGYSYNEQFF
once | TRBJ2-7 | TRBV29-1 | TRBD2 | TGCAGCGTCGGGGAAGCGGGGCCCTACGAGCAGTACTTC | CSVGEAGPYEQYF
NA | TRBJ1-2 | TRBV5-4 | NA | TGTGCCAGCAGCTTACCGGGGATAGAGGGCTACACCTTC | CASSLPGIEGYTF
NA | TRBJ1-2 | TRBV6-5 | TRBD1 | TGTGCCAGCACCGAGCAGGGGGCATCTAACTATGGCTACACCTTC | CASTEQGASNYGYTF
few | TRBJ2-1 | TRBV7-2 | NA | TGTGCCAGCAGCTTAGGACTATCGGGTGAGCAGTTCTTC | CASSLGLSGEQFF
NA | TRBJ2-5 | TRBV5-1 | NA | TGCGCCAGCAGCCCGAACCAGGCCAACCGTGGGGAGACCCAGTACTTC | CASSPNQANRGETQYF
NA | TRBJ2-1 | TRBV6-1 | TRBD2 | TGTGCCAGCAGTGAAGCGGCTAGCGGGTTTAATGAGCAGTTCTTC | CASSEAASGFNEQFF
NA | TRBJ1-1 | TRBV18 | TRBD1 | TGTGCCAGCTCACCACCGCCGACAGGGCTGATGAACACTGAAGCTTTCTTT | CASSPPPTGLMNTEAFF
NA | TRBJ2-2 | TRBV6-5 | NA | TGTGCCAGCTTATTGGTAACGGTTAGCAACGGGGAGCTGTTTTTT | CASLLVTVSNGELFF
NA | TRBJ2-7 | TRBV6-5 | TRBD1 | TGTGCCAGCAGTACTAGGACAGGGTCCAACGAGCAGTACTTC | CASSTRTGSNEQYF
NA | TRBJ2-7 | TRBV3-1/TRBV3-2 | TRBD1 | TGTGCCAGCAGCCTCGGACAGGGGGCCCTCTACGAGCAGTACTTC | CASSLGQGALYEQYF
NA | TRBJ2-1 | TRBV15 | TRBD1 | TGTGCCACCAGCCGGACAGGGTCCGCCAATGAGCAGTTCTTC | CATSRTGSANEQFF
NA | TRBJ2-2 | TRBV12-5 | NA | TGTGCTAGTGGCCAGGTAACCGGGGAGCTGTTTTTT | CASGQVTGELFF
NA | TRBJ1-2 | TRBV5-6 | NA | TGTGCCAGCAACCAAGGGAGTTATGGCTACACCTTC | CASNQGSYGYTF
NA | TRBJ2-3 | TRBV10-3 | TRBD1 | TGTGCCATCAAATCAGGACAGGACCTCACAGATACGCAGTATTTT | CAIKSGQDLTDTQYF
once | TRBJ2-3 | TRBV19 | NA | TGTGCCAGTAGACCATACGGGGCAGATACGCAGTATTTT | CASRPYGADTQYF
NA | TRBJ2-2 | TRBV12-1 | NA | TGTGCCAGCAGCTACCCTCGCGGGAGGAAGACCGGGGAGCTGTTTTTT | CASSYPRGRKTGELFF